The text below deals with one T cell receptor beta chain. Its antigen is undetermined. These data are taken from a study of cytomegalovirus exposure and HLA in healthy donors. Study observations and caveats: Sequencing depth roughly uniform across donors was assumed in presence/absence analyses. In a later analysis, at a false discovery rate of 0.05, about 16,000 TCR beta sequences matched HLA alleles. A cluster of highly shared sequence variants was likely a sequencing artifact.

Healthy bone marrow donors made up the cohort. This CDR3 spans 15 amino acids. The germline gives CDR1 SNHLY, CDR2 FYNNEI. Trimming left V 7 bases short and J 0 bases short, with 13 bases between. Primers for the PCR totalled 60 Vbeta and 13 Jbeta. Assay: immunoSEQ multiplex PCR; the TCRdb copy retains only in-frame clones and omits some. In the table there are over 75,000 clones, over 75% of which are singletons. The specimen was PBMCs. The sequence came from a female donor in good health and CMV-seronegative. V usage is TRBV2 and J usage is TRBJ1-5; D gene unclear. CDR3 residues: CASIIRGYSNQPQHF. In nucleotides, the CDR3 is TGTGCCAGCATAATCCGGGGTTATAGCAATCAGCCCCAGCATTTT.